The T cell receptor beta chain under discussion was sequenced for a study of human T cells and chemical hapten exposure. Using its own MiXCR run on the RACE reads, TCRdb lists one record per CDR3 protein. The top ten clones hold 10% of a sample with some 91,000 distinct CDR3 sequences, roughly 27% of them seen once. The V end was cut by 5 bases, the J end by 0 bases, with 12 bases between. The CDR3 consists of 15 residues. Germline V CDR1 and CDR2: SEHNR, FQNEAQ (reference sequence). This clonotype was seen a handful of times. Time point given: patch test 3, about 24 weeks after DPC sensitization. Documented treatment: therapeutic diphenylcyclopropenone sensitization with weekly scalp DPC.

The receptor comes from a man aged 35 to 55 with alopecia areata. Some clones in this sample may be carry-over from other donors' samples. Specimen: whole blood, collected in connection with sensitization to the hapten diphenylcyclopropenone (DPC). The V call is TRBV7-9, the J call TRBJ2-3; D gene unclear. The DNA of the CDR3 is TGTGCCAGCAGCCTCCCGCGACCTAGCACAGATACGCAGTATTTT. It is translated as CASSLPRPSTDTQYF.